Below are 6 T cell receptor beta chains sequenced from a single sample in a study of long-term antiretroviral therapy in people with HIV. Run at survey level, the immunoSEQ assay was version v3.0. Clones were read by immunoSEQ multiplex PCR, and TCRdb kept only the in-frame ones, dropping some. The sample gives tens of thousands of clones, approximately 86% of which show up once; 4% to 5% is in the top ten. Here the sequenced sample was unsorted PBMCs, taken 1.3 years after starting antiretroviral therapy. Receptors were obtained from a man aged 55-75 years with HIV.

The rearrangement links TRBV5-6 to TRBJ1-6; TRBD1 agrees at 8 bases. Germline loops: CDR1 SGHDT, CDR2 YYEEEE. V was clipped by 4 bases and J by 7 bases; unmatched bases: 13. The CDR3 runs to 17 residues. This CDR3 is CASSPRGSGGVNSPLHF. The CDR3 DNA sequence: TGTGCCAGCAGCCCGAGAGGGTCAGGGGGCGTGAATTCACCCCTCCACTTT.

Worth noting for this clone: A junction boundary mismatches the germline segment, possibly from a read error. V is TRBV6-5 and J is TRBJ2-7, with 7 bases identical to TRBD1. Germline CDR1 reads MNHEY; CDR2 reads SVGAGI. This CDR3 contains 15 residues. CDR3 sequence (DNA): TGTGCCAGCAGCTACTCCGACAGGGAGACCTACGAGCAGTACTTC. Encoded protein: CASSYSDRETYEQYF.

The chain uses TRBV5-4 and TRBJ2-5, with D perhaps TRBD1 (6 bases). V dropped 0 bases and J dropped 1 base, with 16 bases sitting between them. This CDR3 comprises 17 residues. CDR1 SGHNT and CDR2 YYREEE come from the germline V gene (reference sequence). DNA of the CDR3: TGTGCCAGCAGCTTGGAGCTAACCGGGACACCCCAAGAGACCCAGTACTTC. Its protein is CASSLELTGTPQETQYF.

This clone appeared a single time. J is TRBJ1-5 and V is TRBV4-3; D is undetermined. Per germline, CDR1 LGHNA and CDR2 YSLEER. With 4 bases removed from V and 6 bases from J, the gap between germline ends came to 10 bases. The CDR3 totals 13 residues. Here the CDR3 reads CASSLVRGQPQHF. The CDR3 DNA is TGCGCCAGCAGCCTCGTTCGAGGTCAGCCCCAGCATTTT.

This sequence joins TRBV2 and TRBJ1-5, with unresolved D. Germline assignment: CDR1 SNHLY and CDR2 FYNNEI. Trimming pared 8 bases from V and 1 base from J, leaving 15 bases between. The CDR3 has 15 amino acids. The CDR3 coding sequence is TGTGCCAGCCTCAGCGATGGGGTGAGCAATCAGCCCCAGCATTTT. Translating it yields CASLSDGVSNQPQHF. Together with reference TRBV2 and TRBJ1-5, the CDR3 gives the full variable domain: EPEVTQTPSHQVTQMGQEVILRCVPISNHLYFYWYRQILGQKVEFLVSFYNNEISEKSEIFDDQFSVERPDGSNFTLKIRSTKLEDSAMYFCASLSDGVSNQPQHFGDGTRLSIL.

In DNA, the CDR3 is TGTGCCAGCAATCTCGGGGACGGATCCTACGAGCAGTACTTC. It specifies CASNLGDGSYEQYF. The gene calls are TRBV5-4 and TRBJ2-7; D possibly uses TRBD1 or TRBD2 (5 bases each). The CDR3 consists of 14 residues. V lost 6 bases to trimming and J lost 1 base, with 14 bases between them. Germline CDR1 SGHNT, CDR2 YYREEE (reference sequence).